The 17 T cell receptor beta chains presented below share a single source sample, sequenced in a study of cytomegalovirus exposure and HLA in healthy donors. The PCR was carried out with 60 Vbeta primers and 13 Jbeta primers. The table came from immunoSEQ multiplex PCR; TCRdb's copy has only in-frame clones and leaves some out. The sample has 170,000 or so clones; roughly 84% are singletons. The specimen sequenced was PBMCs. The source is a man aged 50 or older in good health and CMV-seropositive.

V gene TRBV19 combines with J gene TRBJ2-3; D perhaps matches TRBD2 (6 bases). The CDR3 consists of 14 residues. The V and J ends lost 3 bases and 1 base respectively, with 8 bases between them. Germline V gene lookup returns CDR1 LNHDA and CDR2 SQIVND (reference sequence). The CDR3 sequence is CASSMSSGTDTQYF. The CDR3 DNA follows: TGTGCCAGTAGTATGTCTAGCGGCACAGATACGCAGTATTTT.

The V and J genes are TRBV14 and TRBJ2-1, with TRBD2 matching 11 bases. Germline V CDR1 and CDR2: SGHDN, FVKESK. The CDR3 loop spans 16 amino acids. After removal of 1 base from V and 4 bases from J, the junction contained 3 bases not matched to a gene. The CDR3 loop reads CASSQGLAGSYNEQFF. The CDR3, as DNA: TGTGCCAGCAGCCAAGGACTAGCGGGATCTTACAATGAGCAGTTCTTC.

The chain is built from TRBV7-9 and TRBJ1-2, with D perhaps matching TRBD1 (5 bases). The CDR3 spans 15 residues. V lost 2 bases and J lost 2, with 12 bases in between. The germline gives CDR1 SEHNR, CDR2 FQNEAQ (reference sequence). The CDR3 loop is CASSLPPGLNYGYTF. The CDR3 region has the DNA TGTGCCAGCAGCTTACCCCCGGGACTGAACTATGGCTACACCTTC.

The V call is TRBV7-8, the J call TRBJ2-2, with TRBD1 matching over 8 bases. The CDR3 is 16 amino acids. The junction had 6 bases not matched to a gene; V was cut back by 1 base and J by 5 bases. Germline-derived CDR1 and CDR2 are SGHVS and FQNEAQ. CDR3 protein: CASSLDRTGRTGELFF. The CDR3 DNA reads TGTGCCAGCAGCTTAGACCGGACAGGGAGGACCGGGGAGCTGTTTTTT. The variable domain in full, with the rest retrieved from reference TRBV7-8 and TRBJ2-2, is GAGVSQSPRYKVAKRGQDVALRCDPISGHVSLFWYQQALGQGPEFLTYFQNEAQLDKSGLPSDRFFAERPEGSVSTLKIQRTQQEDSAVYLCASSLDRTGRTGELFFGEGSRLTVL.

The chain employs TRBV6-1 and TRBJ1-4, with 10 bases matching TRBD1. This CDR3 has 14 amino acids. V trimming: 8 bases; J trimming: 3 bases; junction bases outside the gene matches: 3. CDR1 is MNHNS, CDR2 SASEGT, per germline. CDR3 sequence reads: CASRTGGPNEKLFF. The CDR3 bases are TGTGCCAGCCGGACAGGGGGTCCTAATGAAAAACTGTTTTTT.

This chain uses TRBV6-5 with TRBJ1-6; 9 bases match TRBD1. This CDR3 has 15 residues. Trimming took 2 bases from V and 9 from J; bases not matched to a gene: 5. Germline lookup yields CDR1 MNHEY and CDR2 SVGAGI. The CDR3 protein is CASSYEGTGFSPLHF. DNA of the CDR3: TGTGCCAGCAGTTACGAAGGGACAGGGTTTTCACCCCTCCACTTT.

The chain joins TRBV6-5 to TRBJ1-6; D not resolved. The CDR3 has 15 residues. V shed 0 bases and J shed 5 bases, with 8 bases lying between them. Germline lookup yields CDR1 MNHEY and CDR2 SVGAGI. The CDR3 DNA follows: TGTGCCAGCAGTTACTCGCAGAATCATAATTCACCCCTCCACTTT. Its protein product is CASSYSQNHNSPLHF.

V gene TRBV5-6 combines with J gene TRBJ2-5, with D possibly being TRBD1 (6 bases). This CDR3 is 13 amino acids long. Germline V gene sequence: CDR1 SGHDT, CDR2 YYEEEE. Trimming took off 4 bases at V and 4 bases at J, with 11 bases between the two ends. The CDR3 protein is CASSRDIRETQYF. The CDR3 region has the DNA TGTGCCAGCAGCAGGGACATTAGAGAGACCCAGTACTTC.

V is TRBV6-5 and J is TRBJ2-7, with 7 bases fitting TRBD2. Germline V gene lookup returns CDR1 MNHEY and CDR2 SVGAGI. The CDR3 sequence is 13 residues long. Germline trimming cut 5 bases from V and 1 base from J; bases unmatched to any gene: 2. Here the CDR3 reads CASSSGTSYEQYV. The CDR3 bases are TGTGCCAGCAGTAGCGGGACTTCCTACGAGCAGTACGTC.

The genes are TRBV18 and TRBJ1-4; 7 positions match TRBD1. This CDR3 is built from 15 residues. The germline gives CDR1 KGHSH, CDR2 LQKENI. The V and J ends lost 0 bases and 8 bases, in that order; junction bases with no gene match: 6. CDR3 DNA sequence: TGTGCCAGCTCACCACCTAACCAGGGGGGCGAAAAACTGTTTTTT. Translating it yields CASSPPNQGGEKLFF.

The chain carries TRBV7-9 and TRBJ1-1; D is unresolved. The V end was cut by 3 bases, the J end by 9 bases, with 8 bases between. Per germline, CDR1 SEHNR and CDR2 FQNEAQ (reference sequence). CDR3 length: 11 residues. CDR3 coding DNA: TGTGCCAGCAGCTTTTCGGGGAAAGCTTTCTTT. It yields the protein CASSFSGKAFF.

The V gene is TRBV27, the J gene TRBJ2-7, with 11 bases aligning to TRBD2. This CDR3 region has 15 residues. The V and J ends lost 5 bases and 4 bases, in that order; junction bases with no gene match: 7. Germline CDR1 MNHEY, CDR2 SMNVEV (reference sequence). CDR3 coding DNA: TGTGCCAGCAGTCCGGGACTAGCGGTATCTTACGAGCAGTACTTC. This translates into CASSPGLAVSYEQYF.

This rearrangement joins TRBV29-1 to TRBJ2-3, with 9 positions matching TRBD2. The CDR3 contains 14 residues. Germline CDR1 SQVTM, CDR2 ANQGSEA. V shed 7 bases, J shed 5 bases, and the junction held 10 bases outside the gene matches. The CDR3 sequence: CSAADSGGKDTQYF. DNA for the CDR3: TGCAGCGCGGCGGATAGCGGGGGAAAAGATACGCAGTATTTT.

The rearrangement uses TRBV19 and TRBJ2-3; D is perhaps TRBD1 (6 bases). Between the trimmed V and J ends, which lost 5 bases and 2 bases, there was a span of 17 bases. The CDR3 runs 16 residues. Germline V gene lookup returns CDR1 LNHDA and CDR2 SQIVND (reference sequence). The CDR3: CASSWAGRGYTDTQYF. The CDR3 DNA sequence: TGTGCCAGTAGTTGGGCGGGCAGGGGCTACACAGATACGCAGTATTTT.

The chain links TRBV10-2 to TRBJ1-4, with 9 bases aligning to TRBD1. This CDR3 region has 15 residues. After removal of 0 bases from V and 5 bases from J, the junction contained 1 base not matched to a gene. The V gene's germline CDR1 is WSHSY and CDR2 SAAADI. This CDR3 is CASSESGQGNEKLFF. CDR3 in DNA: TGCGCCAGCAGTGAGTCGGGACAGGGAAATGAAAAACTGTTTTTT.

The chain carries TRBV18 and TRBJ1-1; D is unclear. The germline V gene has CDR1 KGHSH and CDR2 LQKENI. The CDR3 is 16 residues long. V gave up 5 bases and J gave up 1 base, with 17 bases separating them. Here the CDR3 reads CASSGTLGPSNTEAFF. As DNA, the CDR3 is TGTGCCAGCTCAGGCACTTTGGGCCCTTCGAACACTGAAGCTTTCTTT.

The V and J genes are TRBV10-3 and TRBJ1-5; TRBD1 agrees at 7 bases. Germline-derived CDR1 and CDR2 are ENHRY and SYGVKD. The CDR3 totals 12 residues. With 11 bases clipped from V and 6 bases from J, the junction kept 7 bases outside the gene matches. DNA for the CDR3: TGTGCCTCCTCAGACAGGGCTCAGCCCCAGCATTTT. Translating gives CASSDRAQPQHF.